A selection of T cell receptor beta chains follows, all from one sample in a study of molecular identifiers for immune sequencing clone quantification. TCRdb fed the PCR reads into MiXCR, producing one record per CDR3 protein. This table has roughly 630,000 distinct CDR3 sequences, about 25% appearing once. Sequences were obtained from naive CD8+ T cells from blood, with Jurkat cell RNA spiked in. The receptors derive from a human donor in good health. Some libraries in this study had Jurkat cell RNA spiked in. CDR3s include the opening cysteine and the closing phenylalanine or tryptophan. A D gene is named only where the DNA matches it firmly. Not all rows give a size; the values are once, few, many and, for expanded clones, a class.

clone_size: many; j_call: TRBJ2-3; cdr3_length: 18; d_call: TRBD1; v_call: TRBV15; cdr3_aa: CATSRDREDRGYPDTQYF; cdr3_nt: TGTGCCACCAGCAGAGATAGGGAGGACAGGGGGTACCCAGATACGCAGTATTTT
clone_size: many; j_call: TRBJ1-1; cdr3_length: 13; d_call: NA; v_call: TRBV4-3; cdr3_aa: CASSQGWLTEAFF; cdr3_nt: TGCGCCAGCAGCCAAGGATGGCTCACTGAAGCTTTCTTT
clone_size: NA; j_call: TRBJ2-5; cdr3_length: 13; d_call: NA; v_call: TRBV20-1; cdr3_aa: CSASIGSAGHLYF; cdr3_nt: TGCAGTGCTAGTATTGGGTCAGCGGGCCACCTGTACTTC
clone_size: few; j_call: TRBJ2-3; cdr3_length: 9; d_call: NA; v_call: TRBV10-3; cdr3_aa: CATVGRQYF; cdr3_nt: TGTGCCACCGTTGGTCGGCAGTATTTT
clone_size: few; j_call: TRBJ2-5; cdr3_length: 16; d_call: TRBD2; v_call: TRBV5-1; cdr3_aa: CASSRNSGGYQETQYF; cdr3_nt: TGCGCCAGCAGCAGAAATAGCGGGGGTTACCAAGAGACCCAGTACTTC
clone_size: many; j_call: TRBJ2-1; cdr3_length: 16; d_call: NA; v_call: TRBV29-1; cdr3_aa: CSVAGAGTGIYNEQFF; cdr3_nt: TGCAGCGTTGCTGGGGCAGGAACGGGGATATACAATGAGCAGTTCTTC
clone_size: NA; j_call: TRBJ2-3; cdr3_length: 19; d_call: TRBD2; v_call: TRBV20-1; cdr3_aa: CSAGQTSGRADTSTDTQYF; cdr3_nt: TGCAGTGCTGGGCAGACTAGCGGGAGGGCCGATACTAGCACAGATACGCAGTATTTT
clone_size: many; j_call: TRBJ2-1; cdr3_length: 15; d_call: TRBD2; v_call: TRBV4-3; cdr3_aa: CASSQSALADNEQFF; cdr3_nt: TGCGCCAGCAGCCAGAGTGCACTAGCGGACAATGAGCAGTTCTTC
clone_size: once; j_call: TRBJ1-5; cdr3_length: 17; d_call: NA; v_call: TRBV4-3; cdr3_aa: CASSQDRNPGNNQPQHF; cdr3_nt: TGCGCCAGCAGCCAAGATAGGAACCCAGGGAATAATCAGCCCCAGCATTTT
clone_size: NA; j_call: TRBJ2-7; cdr3_length: 15; d_call: TRBD1; v_call: TRBV27; cdr3_aa: CASRGGTGASYEQYF; cdr3_nt: TGTGCCAGCAGAGGAGGGACAGGGGCTTCCTACGAGCAGTACTTC
clone_size: few; j_call: TRBJ2-1; cdr3_length: 13; d_call: TRBD2; v_call: TRBV6-2/TRBV6-3; cdr3_aa: CASGAGRFSEQFF; cdr3_nt: TGTGCCAGCGGAGCGGGGAGATTCAGTGAGCAGTTCTTC
clone_size: many; j_call: TRBJ2-5; cdr3_length: 16; d_call: TRBD2; v_call: TRBV5-4; cdr3_aa: CASSLGKTSLAETQYF; cdr3_nt: TGTGCCAGCAGCTTGGGGAAGACTAGCTTGGCGGAGACCCAGTACTTC
clone_size: many; j_call: TRBJ2-7; cdr3_length: 16; d_call: NA; v_call: TRBV4-2; cdr3_aa: CASSQLGATSAYEQYF; cdr3_nt: TGTGCCAGCAGCCAGCTGGGAGCAACGTCGGCCTACGAGCAGTACTTC
clone_size: many; j_call: TRBJ2-7; cdr3_length: 15; d_call: TRBD1; v_call: TRBV14; cdr3_aa: CASSQEQGGSSEQYF; cdr3_nt: TGTGCCAGCAGCCAAGAACAGGGGGGCTCGTCCGAGCAGTACTTC
clone_size: NA; j_call: TRBJ1-4; cdr3_length: 17; d_call: NA; v_call: TRBV7-8; cdr3_aa: CASSLEMARTTNEKLFF; cdr3_nt: TGTGCCAGCAGCTTAGAAATGGCCCGGACAACTAATGAAAAACTGTTTTTT
clone_size: many; j_call: TRBJ1-4; cdr3_length: 15; d_call: TRBD1; v_call: TRBV7-2; cdr3_aa: CASRADRGTNEKLFF; cdr3_nt: TGTGCCAGCAGAGCCGACAGGGGCACTAATGAAAAACTGTTTTTT
clone_size: many; j_call: TRBJ2-2; cdr3_length: 16; d_call: TRBD2; v_call: TRBV19; cdr3_aa: CASSIDLAVNTGELFF; cdr3_nt: TGTGCCAGTAGTATAGATCTAGCGGTGAACACCGGGGAGCTGTTTTTT
clone_size: many; j_call: TRBJ1-2; cdr3_length: 16; d_call: NA; v_call: TRBV19; cdr3_aa: CASSQASWTAVYGYTF; cdr3_nt: TGTGCCAGTAGTCAGGCCTCTTGGACAGCGGTCTATGGCTACACCTTC
clone_size: NA; j_call: TRBJ2-3; cdr3_length: 15; d_call: TRBD2; v_call: TRBV6-1; cdr3_aa: CASSHGGGTADTQYF; cdr3_nt: TGTGCCAGCAGCCACGGGGGGGGGACCGCAGATACGCAGTATTTT
clone_size: many; j_call: TRBJ2-7; cdr3_length: 16; d_call: NA; v_call: TRBV7-2; cdr3_aa: CASSLAPAGDVFEQYF; cdr3_nt: TGTGCCAGCAGCTTAGCCCCGGCAGGTGACGTTTTCGAGCAGTACTTC
clone_size: NA; j_call: TRBJ2-5; cdr3_length: 15; d_call: TRBD1; v_call: TRBV5-6; cdr3_aa: CASSLVTGIGETQYF; cdr3_nt: TGTGCCAGCAGCTTGGTGACAGGGATAGGAGAGACCCAGTACTTC
clone_size: NA; j_call: TRBJ1-1; cdr3_length: 17; d_call: NA; v_call: TRBV6-2/TRBV6-3; cdr3_aa: CASSYSDGGLKNTEAFF; cdr3_nt: TGTGCCAGCAGTTACTCGGATGGGGGATTGAAGAACACTGAAGCTTTCTTT
clone_size: NA; j_call: TRBJ2-5; cdr3_length: 15; d_call: NA; v_call: TRBV18; cdr3_aa: CASSPPDIDQETQYF; cdr3_nt: TGTGCCAGCTCACCACCTGACATAGACCAAGAGACCCAGTACTTC
clone_size: NA; j_call: TRBJ1-1; cdr3_length: 12; d_call: TRBD1; v_call: TRBV7-6; cdr3_aa: CASSLATGKAFF; cdr3_nt: TGTGCCAGCAGCTTAGCGACAGGGAAAGCTTTCTTT
clone_size: NA; j_call: TRBJ2-3; cdr3_length: 13; d_call: NA; v_call: TRBV20-1; cdr3_aa: CSARARSGDTQCF; cdr3_nt: TGCAGTGCTAGAGCTCGGAGTGGGGATACGCAGTGTTTT
clone_size: many; j_call: TRBJ2-3; cdr3_length: 12; d_call: NA; v_call: TRBV4-1; cdr3_aa: CASSHRRDTQYF; cdr3_nt: TGCGCCAGCAGCCACCGTAGGGATACGCAGTATTTT
clone_size: few; j_call: TRBJ1-1; cdr3_length: 14; d_call: NA; v_call: TRBV10-2; cdr3_aa: CASSESQGGTEAFF; cdr3_nt: TGCGCCAGCAGTGAGTCCCAAGGTGGAACTGAAGCTTTCTTT
clone_size: many; j_call: TRBJ2-1; cdr3_length: 12; d_call: NA; v_call: TRBV7-2; cdr3_aa: CASSNLAIEQFF; cdr3_nt: TGTGCCAGCAGCAATCTAGCGATTGAGCAGTTCTTC
clone_size: few; j_call: TRBJ2-1; cdr3_length: 14; d_call: TRBD1; v_call: TRBV2; cdr3_aa: CASGGQGASNEQFF; cdr3_nt: TGTGCCAGCGGTGGACAGGGGGCCTCCAATGAGCAGTTCTTC
clone_size: NA; j_call: TRBJ2-5; cdr3_length: 14; d_call: NA; v_call: TRBV11-2; cdr3_aa: CASSPRGRGETQYF; cdr3_nt: TGTGCCAGCAGCCCAAGGGGCAGGGGAGAGACCCAGTACTTC
clone_size: many; j_call: TRBJ2-3; cdr3_length: 14; d_call: NA; v_call: TRBV7-2; cdr3_aa: CASSHLTRGDTQYF; cdr3_nt: TGTGCCAGCAGCCATTTGACTAGGGGAGATACGCAGTATTTT
clone_size: NA; j_call: TRBJ2-7; cdr3_length: 14; d_call: NA; v_call: TRBV28; cdr3_aa: CASSLAGRASAQYF; cdr3_nt: TGTGCCAGCAGTTTAGCAGGGCGGGCCTCCGCGCAGTACTTC
clone_size: NA; j_call: TRBJ2-1; cdr3_length: 15; d_call: NA; v_call: TRBV5-1; cdr3_aa: CASSLTPRVEDEQFF; cdr3_nt: TGCGCCAGCAGCTTGACCCCACGCGTGGAGGATGAGCAGTTCTTC
clone_size: many; j_call: TRBJ2-7; cdr3_length: 14; d_call: NA; v_call: TRBV7-8; cdr3_aa: CASSLPSGTYEQYF; cdr3_nt: TGTGCCAGCAGCTTACCGTCGGGGACCTACGAGCAGTACTTC
clone_size: many; j_call: TRBJ2-3; cdr3_length: 17; d_call: TRBD2; v_call: TRBV20-1; cdr3_aa: CSASQYLAGEGTDTQYF; cdr3_nt: TGCAGTGCTAGTCAGTACCTAGCGGGGGAAGGCACAGATACGCAGTATTTT
clone_size: few; j_call: TRBJ1-2; cdr3_length: 17; d_call: NA; v_call: TRBV5-1; cdr3_aa: CASSLLPREVGNYGYTF; cdr3_nt: TGCGCCAGCAGCTTGTTGCCGCGCGAGGTCGGTAACTATGGCTACACCTTC
clone_size: NA; j_call: TRBJ1-4; cdr3_length: 14; d_call: NA; v_call: TRBV3-1; cdr3_aa: CASSPGNFNEKLFF; cdr3_nt: TGTGCCAGCAGCCCCGGAAATTTTAATGAAAAACTGTTTTTT
clone_size: NA; j_call: TRBJ2-7; cdr3_length: 15; d_call: TRBD1; v_call: TRBV28; cdr3_aa: CASSFVGDRVYEQYF; cdr3_nt: TGTGCCAGCAGTTTTGTCGGGGACAGGGTCTACGAGCAGTACTTC
clone_size: many; j_call: TRBJ1-1; cdr3_length: 13; d_call: NA; v_call: TRBV5-4; cdr3_aa: CASSRTAGTEAFF; cdr3_nt: TGTGCCAGCAGCCGGACAGCCGGCACTGAAGCTTTCTTT
clone_size: NA; j_call: TRBJ1-2; cdr3_length: 17; d_call: NA; v_call: TRBV4-1; cdr3_aa: CASSQDRVRTANYGYTF; cdr3_nt: TGCGCCAGCAGCCAAGATCGGGTCAGGACAGCTAACTATGGCTACACCTTC
clone_size: NA; j_call: TRBJ2-3; cdr3_length: 15; d_call: NA; v_call: TRBV15; cdr3_aa: CATSRLREGADTQYF; cdr3_nt: TGTGCCACCAGCAGATTGAGGGAGGGGGCAGATACGCAGTATTTT
clone_size: many; j_call: TRBJ2-7; cdr3_length: 14; d_call: TRBD2; v_call: TRBV6-5; cdr3_aa: CASRRIAGEYEQYF; cdr3_nt: TGTGCCAGCAGGCGTATAGCGGGAGAATACGAGCAGTACTTC
clone_size: few; j_call: TRBJ1-1; cdr3_length: 12; d_call: NA; v_call: TRBV19; cdr3_aa: CASSYIGAEAFF; cdr3_nt: TGTGCCAGTAGTTATATAGGGGCTGAAGCTTTCTTT
clone_size: many; j_call: TRBJ2-4; cdr3_length: 14; d_call: NA; v_call: TRBV7-2; cdr3_aa: CASSLLPGTELQYF; cdr3_nt: TGTGCCAGCAGCTTATTGCCCGGGACCGAACTACAGTACTTC
clone_size: NA; j_call: TRBJ2-2; cdr3_length: 14; d_call: NA; v_call: TRBV20-1; cdr3_aa: CSASLSNKAGVLFF; cdr3_nt: TGCAGTGCTAGTTTGTCCAACAAGGCCGGGGTGCTGTTTTTT
clone_size: NA; j_call: TRBJ1-2; cdr3_length: 14; d_call: NA; v_call: TRBV27; cdr3_aa: CASSFDIEAYGYTF; cdr3_nt: TGTGCCAGCAGTTTCGACATAGAGGCTTATGGCTACACCTTC
clone_size: NA; j_call: TRBJ2-7; cdr3_length: 17; d_call: TRBD2; v_call: TRBV13; cdr3_aa: CASSLGPLAGVGSEQYF; cdr3_nt: TGTGCCAGCAGCTTGGGGCCCCTAGCGGGAGTGGGGTCGGAGCAGTACTTC
clone_size: many; j_call: TRBJ2-7; cdr3_length: 14; d_call: TRBD2; v_call: TRBV27; cdr3_aa: CASSLGGRPYEQYF; cdr3_nt: TGTGCCAGCAGTTTAGGCGGGAGGCCCTACGAGCAGTACTTC
clone_size: few; j_call: TRBJ2-3; cdr3_length: 17; d_call: TRBD2; v_call: TRBV12-3/TRBV12-4; cdr3_aa: CATTSALSGFSTDTQYF; cdr3_nt: TGTGCCACCACGTCCGCCCTTAGCGGGTTTAGCACAGATACGCAGTATTTT
clone_size: many; j_call: TRBJ2-7; cdr3_length: 12; d_call: TRBD2; v_call: TRBV20-1; cdr3_aa: CSASSGSYEQYF; cdr3_nt: TGCAGTGCTTCTAGCGGGAGCTACGAGCAGTACTTC
clone_size: many; j_call: TRBJ1-2; cdr3_length: 16; d_call: NA; v_call: TRBV4-3; cdr3_aa: CASSQGSGRNNYGYTF; cdr3_nt: TGCGCCAGCAGCCAAGGCTCAGGGCGGAATAACTATGGCTACACCTTC
clone_size: many; j_call: TRBJ2-3; cdr3_length: 14; d_call: NA; v_call: TRBV29-1; cdr3_aa: CSVEDLRQYFTQYF; cdr3_nt: TGCAGCGTTGAAGACTTGCGACAGTACTTTACGCAGTATTTT
clone_size: few; j_call: TRBJ2-7; cdr3_length: 14; d_call: NA; v_call: TRBV9; cdr3_aa: CASSVGGRSYEQYF; cdr3_nt: TGTGCCAGCAGCGTAGGTGGGCGCTCCTACGAGCAGTACTTC
clone_size: once; j_call: TRBJ2-7; cdr3_length: 12; d_call: NA; v_call: TRBV27; cdr3_aa: CASSSRGSAQYF; cdr3_nt: TGTGCCAGCAGTTCTCGGGGATCAGCGCAGTACTTC
clone_size: NA; j_call: TRBJ2-1; cdr3_length: 16; d_call: NA; v_call: TRBV12-5; cdr3_aa: CASGLVSAGSYNEQFF; cdr3_nt: TGTGCTAGTGGTTTGGTAAGCGCGGGATCCTACAATGAGCAGTTCTTC